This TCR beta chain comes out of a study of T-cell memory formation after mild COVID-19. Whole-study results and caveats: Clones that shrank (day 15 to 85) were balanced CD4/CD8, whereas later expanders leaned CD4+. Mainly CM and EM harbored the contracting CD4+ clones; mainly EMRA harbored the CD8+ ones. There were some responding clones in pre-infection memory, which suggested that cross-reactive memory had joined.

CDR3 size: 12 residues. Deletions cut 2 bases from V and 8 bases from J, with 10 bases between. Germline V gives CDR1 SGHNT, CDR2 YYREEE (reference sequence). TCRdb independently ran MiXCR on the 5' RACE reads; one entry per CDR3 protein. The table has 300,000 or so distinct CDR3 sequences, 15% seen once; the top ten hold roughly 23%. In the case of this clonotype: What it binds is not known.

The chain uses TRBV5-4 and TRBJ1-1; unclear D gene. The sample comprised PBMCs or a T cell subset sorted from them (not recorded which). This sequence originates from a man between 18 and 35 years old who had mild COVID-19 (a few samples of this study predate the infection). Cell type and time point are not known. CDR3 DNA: TGTGCCAGCAGCTTAGAGGCGGGAGAAGCTTTCTTT. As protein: CASSLEAGEAFF.